This entry describes one TCR beta chain. Assay: immunoSEQ multiplex PCR; the TCRdb copy retains only in-frame clones and omits some. The sample lists approximately 94,000 clones; roughly 90% were seen once. The data stem from a study of blood T cell repertoires in COVID-19. Study as a whole: PBMCs, B-cell-depleted T cells, or T cells were the source of the cDNA or gDNA that made up the material.

The receptor was derived from a man aged 25-40 years in a cohort sampled during active COVID-19. What was sequenced was peripheral blood.

The CDR3 loop is CASSPTGSNEQFF. For the CDR3, the DNA is TGTGCCAGCAGTCCGACAGGGTCCAATGAGCAGTTCTTC. The chain has TRBV6-2 or TRBV6-3 and TRBJ2-1; 7 positions agree with TRBD1. V shed 5 bases and J 6 bases; nucleotides not matched to a gene: 4. Germline V gene lookup returns CDR1 MNHEY and CDR2 SVGEGT. The length of the CDR3 is 13 residues.